Reported below is one T cell receptor (beta chain). The antigen this receptor binds is unknown. No much larger clone is present one base from it, and per-base qualities are unavailable. Receptor libraries were prepared by the immunoSEQ multiplex PCR assay. The multiplex PCR relied on a mix of 60 forward primers for TCR Vbeta segments and 13 reverse primers for TCR Jbeta segments. The CDR3 region of rearranged TCR beta genes was amplified from genomic DNA by a multiplex PCR assay. The amplified TCR beta libraries were sequenced on the Illumina HiSeq System as 87-base-pair reads. The authors' pipeline ran thus. A later analysis tallied 80 million to 95 million unique TCR beta chains across the 666 repertoires, and approximately 12 million of those chains were shared by two or more donors. Raw reads were error-corrected and collapsed into unique sequences with a nearest-neighbor algorithm that merged closely related sequences to remove PCR and sequencing errors. To assign V, D and J gene segments, CDR3 sequences were aligned to IMGT reference sequences. For a sequence to be retained, a match of at least six nucleotides to both a V gene segment and a J gene segment was required. Rearrangements were called productive when the CDR3 lacked stop codons and stayed in frame with V and J; all others were non-productive. Following IMGT convention, CDR3 was defined as the stretch from the second conserved V-encoded cysteine up to the conserved J-encoded phenylalanine. In an earlier analysis of approximately 590 of the donors, sequences lacking an unambiguous match to a single V gene segment were excluded. An earlier analysis of about 600 of the donors called V segments functional above 56.7% productive rearrangements and segregating when the between-donor standard deviation exceeded 5%. A statistical classification framework was developed to diagnose cytomegalovirus status using the catalog of TCR beta chain sequences. In a later analysis, V and J genes were assigned by comparing TCR nucleotide sequences against IMGT/GENE-DB human TR gene sequences. The TCRdist pipeline was used in a later analysis to assign CDR3 sequences and most-parsimonious VDJ recombination scenarios. In a later analysis, every TCR beta chain was defined by the combination of its CDR3 amino acid sequence and its V-gene family, and reads without a unique V-gene family were dropped. In a later analysis, approximately 590 highly shared, low-generation-probability nucleotide sequences were removed to address suspected cross-contamination and a sequencing artifact. In a later analysis, a clonal expansion index was calculated for each public chain from normalized within-repertoire ranks of inferred template counts. A later analysis computed generation probabilities with a VDJ recombination model fitted to out-of-frame rearrangements, and checked the results against IGoR. In a later analysis, hypergeometric tests were used to score TCR-TCR, TCR-HLA and TCR-CMV co-occurrence, with a repertoire-size bias correction applied to TCR pairs. False discovery rates were estimated in a later analysis by permuting HLA or CMV assignments 20 times. In a later analysis, co-occurring TCRs were grouped using DBSCAN, and TCRdist sequence similarity was added for clustering within HLA-allele-positive subsets. Repertoires with fewer than 30,000 or more than 120,000 public chains, plus five repertoires with anomalous nucleotide sharing, were excluded from co-occurrence clustering. TCRdb mirrors the immuneACCESS table, restricted to in-frame sequences. Some clones are absent from its copies; in checked studies, under half trace to an unresolved V gene, and the reason for the others is unknown. V and J calls and clone size are as listed in that table; D and trimming were resolved from the DNA. This sample comprises approximately 160,000 clones, roughly 80% of them detected only once. Clones ranked in the top ten supply about 0.82% of the sample.

This entry is derived from a study of cytomegalovirus exposure and HLA in healthy donors (dated by TCRdb to 2015 to 2018). In terms of the full investigation: According to an earlier analysis of several hundred of the donors, some 180 million T cells yielded 90 million to 130 million unique TCR beta sequences and about 300 Gb of sequence data. All discovery cohort repertoires had been generated on a single sequencing platform. A later genetic analysis used genome-wide SNP genotypes for about three fifths of the 666 donors, treating that subset as a discovery cohort. To predict cytomegalovirus infection status, the study combined high-throughput TCR immunosequencing, statistical association of individual TCRs with disease status, and machine learning. Donor age, sex, ethnicity and CMV serostatus were compiled together with the repertoire data. About five DR-DQ haplotypes were handled as single units for association and clustering, since linkage in the cohort was strong. To decide whether each TCR beta V gene segment behaved as functional or pseudogenic, an earlier analysis of 587 of the donors relied on high-throughput TCR beta sequencing. Approximately 300 gigabases of sequencing data and roughly 81 million unique TCR sequences made up an early release that covered approximately 650 HLA-typed donors. A later analysis re-examined previously published TCR beta repertoires from more than 650 donors and added high-resolution HLA genotyping to investigate patterns of TCR occurrence. Class I and class II HLA loci were covered by the typing at four-digit resolution. The T cell repertoires of 666 subjects were profiled by immunosequencing and related to cytomegalovirus serostatus. Besides the first cohort of approximately 710 subjects, a separate validation cohort made up of 120 or so different subjects was used. On average, roughly 250,000 unique TCR beta nucleotide sequences were sequenced per donor among fewer than 500 genotyped donors of the cohort, with roughly 18% of those sequences being non-productive. Among the roughly 390 genotyped donors, roughly 80% belonged to the genetic ancestry cluster associated with self-reported Caucasian donors. The study aimed to test whether signatures of past pathogen exposure could be identified by cataloging public T cell receptors. Rather than drawing on any new phenotypic data, the later analysis identified candidate immune exposures from TCR beta sequences and the way those sequences occurred across donors. The number of donors typed differed by locus, with roughly 620-640 for A, B, C, DRB1 and DQB1, about 500 for DQA1, over 600 for DPA1, and some 440 for DPB1.

The CDR3 starts with the cysteine, ends with the phenylalanine, and has 15 residues. The DNA shown is the 45-base CDR3, in frame from base 1. CDR1 MNHEY and CDR2 SMNVEV are derived from the germline V gene (reference sequence). The V end gives up 3 bases and the J end 5 bases, leaving 8 bases in the junction not matched to a gene. The cohort comprised fewer than 750 healthy bone marrow donors. All cohort members were sampled while nominally healthy, although unrecorded immune exposures were likely present. The donor tested CMV seronegative, placing the donor among the 350 or so seronegative members of the cohort. A peripheral blood sample was collected from each donor, and TCR beta sequencing was performed on peripheral blood mononuclear cells. Genomic DNA extraction from the blood cell samples was performed with the Qiagen DNeasy Blood Extraction Kit. On the study overall, not on this receptor specifically: The authors suggested that the approach could potentially be extended to other disease states and immunological phenotypes. At a false discovery rate of 0.05, a later analysis linked under 20,000 TCR beta sequences to specific HLA alleles. Most CMV-associated TCR beta chains appeared to be HLA-restricted in a later analysis, and the HLA associations seemed to be driven largely by CMV exposure. Correlated functional status among segregating V segments might reflect linkage disequilibrium, but an unknown experimental factor could not be ruled out. Around 16 rarely observed V segments, including chromosome 9 orphons, were excluded from the earlier analysis of almost 600 of the donors because counts were too low. Only TCR beta chains were sequenced in this cohort, and the absence of alpha or paired-chain data limited detectable features. The classifier was reported to diagnose cytomegalovirus status with high specificity and sensitivity in both the original and validation cohorts. Immune exposure information for the cohort was limited to CMV serostatus. Compared with equally common non-associated chains, HLA-associated TCR beta chains in a later analysis were more clonally expanded and had lower generation probabilities. According to a later genetic analysis, donors in an Asian-associated ancestry cluster had fewer N-insertions in productive TCRs than the approximately 670-donor mean. HLA typing was unavailable for some donors at each locus, so association tests used only the typed subset. According to a later analysis, TCR association rates differed among HLA loci, with DRB1 alleles showing the most associated TCRs and HLA-C alleles showing the fewest. A later analysis reported that several top co-occurrence clusters appeared linked to parvovirus B19, influenza, CMV and Epstein-Barr virus. A total of 150 to 200 TCR beta chains were listed by the study as associated with cytomegalovirus. A few of the identified cytomegalovirus-associated TCR beta chains were confirmed in vitro to be specific for cytomegalovirus antigens. Most TCR sequences were observed very rarely across donors, whereas some public TCRs were present in many individuals. Assigning TCR associations to individual alleles was difficult when HLA alleles, especially DR and DQ, strongly co-occurred. A cluster of highly shared sequence variants was judged likely to be a technical artifact of the sequencing pipeline. A further reported finding was that TCR beta sequences accurately predicted the HLA-A and HLA-B alleles for most subjects in the first cohort. Because the 87-base-pair reads could not distinguish some IMGT-functional V segments, including TRBV6-2 and TRBV6-3, those segments were excluded. Broadly in line with IMGT annotations, most TCR beta V segments showed up in productive rearrangements about 87% or about 30% of the time in an earlier analysis of some 590 of the donors. Sequencing depth was assumed to be roughly uniform across donors in the presence/absence analyses, though that assumption may not hold. V-gene and J-gene trimming of TCR beta chains was associated with a missense DCLRE1C variant in a later genetic analysis, and the association was replicated in an independent cohort.

The TCR was taken from a woman aged 18-29 years in good health and CMV-seronegative. Sequencing was performed on PBMCs. The rearranged chain carries TRBV27 and TRBJ2-7, and 9 junction bases match TRBD1. The CDR3 reads as follows: CASSFGGTGSNEQYF. The nucleotides are TGTGCCAGCAGTTTTGGGGGGACAGGGTCCAACGAGCAGTACTTC.